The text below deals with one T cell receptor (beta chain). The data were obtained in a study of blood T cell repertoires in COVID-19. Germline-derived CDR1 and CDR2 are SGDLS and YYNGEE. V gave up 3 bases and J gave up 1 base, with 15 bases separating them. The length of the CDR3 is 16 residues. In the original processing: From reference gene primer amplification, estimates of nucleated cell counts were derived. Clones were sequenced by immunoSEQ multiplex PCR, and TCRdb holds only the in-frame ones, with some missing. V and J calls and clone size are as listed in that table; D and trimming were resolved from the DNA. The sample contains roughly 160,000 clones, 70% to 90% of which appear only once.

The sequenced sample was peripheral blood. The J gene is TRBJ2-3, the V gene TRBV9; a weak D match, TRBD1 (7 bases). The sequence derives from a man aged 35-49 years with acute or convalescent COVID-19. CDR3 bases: TGTGCCAGCAGCGCGGAAGGAGGGGGCGGCACAGATACGCAGTATTTT. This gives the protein CASSAEGGGGTDTQYF. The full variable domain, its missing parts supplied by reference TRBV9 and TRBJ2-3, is DSGVTQTPKHLITATGQRVTLRCSPRSGDLSVYWYQQSLDQGLQFLIQYYNGEERAKGNILERFSAQQFPDLHSELNLSSLELGDSALYFCASSAEGGGGTDTQYFGPGTRLTVL.